The rows below give T cell receptor beta chains drawn from one sample of a study of blood T cell repertoires in COVID-19. Sequencing used immunoSEQ multiplex PCR; TCRdb keeps in-frame clones, though not all of them. The table records approximately 160,000 clones, 84% of them present only once. Sequenced: peripheral blood. The receptor set was obtained from a man between 18 and 35 years old with active or convalescent COVID-19. The CDR3 runs from the conserved cysteine through the conserved F or W. Each record gives: CDR3 protein, V gene, CDR3 length, J gene, D gene. D genes are given only for firm matches.

CDR3aa: CASSFGTGVVGKNIQYF; v_gene: TRBV5-1; len: 17; j_gene: TRBJ2-4; d_gene: TRBD1
CDR3aa: CASSSHLQGRTYEQYF; v_gene: TRBV5-1; len: 16; j_gene: TRBJ2-7; d_gene: -
CDR3aa: CASSPSADTQYF; v_gene: TRBV18; len: 12; j_gene: TRBJ2-3; d_gene: -
CDR3aa: CASSRTFNQPQHF; v_gene: TRBV6-5; len: 13; j_gene: TRBJ1-5; d_gene: -
CDR3aa: CASSLMGREAFF; v_gene: TRBV12-3/TRBV12-4; len: 12; j_gene: TRBJ1-1; d_gene: -
CDR3aa: CASSEWLAGGRDTQYF; v_gene: TRBV6-1; len: 16; j_gene: TRBJ2-3; d_gene: TRBD2
CDR3aa: CASRGGGKGSNQPQHF; v_gene: TRBV6-6; len: 16; j_gene: TRBJ1-5; d_gene: -
CDR3aa: CASSLVGGVNYGYTF; v_gene: TRBV7-9; len: 15; j_gene: TRBJ1-2; d_gene: -
CDR3aa: CASSEELAARNEQFF; v_gene: TRBV2; len: 15; j_gene: TRBJ2-1; d_gene: TRBD2
CDR3aa: CASSIRDRGEQYF; v_gene: TRBV5-1; len: 13; j_gene: TRBJ2-7; d_gene: TRBD1
CDR3aa: CASSQGDSGGAFF; v_gene: TRBV3-1/TRBV3-2; len: 13; j_gene: TRBJ1-1; d_gene: -
CDR3aa: CASILYTEAFF; v_gene: TRBV12-3/TRBV12-4; len: 11; j_gene: TRBJ1-1; d_gene: -
CDR3aa: CASSTGTGFSTEQYF; v_gene: TRBV7-9; len: 15; j_gene: TRBJ2-7; d_gene: TRBD1
CDR3aa: CASSLGTGTVSNQPQHF; v_gene: TRBV19; len: 17; j_gene: TRBJ1-5; d_gene: TRBD1
CDR3aa: CASSERGNQPQHF; v_gene: TRBV6-1; len: 13; j_gene: TRBJ1-5; d_gene: -
CDR3aa: CASSSNTGAQTEAFF; v_gene: TRBV5-6; len: 15; j_gene: TRBJ1-1; d_gene: -
CDR3aa: CAISESSALRGVYNEQFF; v_gene: TRBV10-3; len: 18; j_gene: TRBJ2-1; d_gene: TRBD2
CDR3aa: CASSLLAGAVGTQYF; v_gene: TRBV6-2/TRBV6-3; len: 15; j_gene: TRBJ2-3; d_gene: TRBD2
CDR3aa: CASSFGGGTYEQYF; v_gene: TRBV5-8; len: 14; j_gene: TRBJ2-7; d_gene: TRBD2
CDR3aa: CASSTSGLAGYSGANVLTF; v_gene: TRBV6-2/TRBV6-3; len: 19; j_gene: TRBJ2-6; d_gene: -
CDR3aa: CSVLPQGGRNGYTF; v_gene: TRBV29-1; len: 14; j_gene: TRBJ1-2; d_gene: TRBD1
CDR3aa: CASSLSRRAEQYF; v_gene: TRBV28; len: 13; j_gene: TRBJ2-7; d_gene: -
CDR3aa: CASSRRQGASTDTQYF; v_gene: TRBV5-1; len: 16; j_gene: TRBJ2-3; d_gene: TRBD1
CDR3aa: CASSIDFSSDRLNTEAFF; v_gene: TRBV19; len: 18; j_gene: TRBJ1-1; d_gene: -
CDR3aa: CASRTEVGGPRNIQYF; v_gene: TRBV18; len: 16; j_gene: TRBJ2-4; d_gene: TRBD2
CDR3aa: CASSTGFSYEQYF; v_gene: TRBV28; len: 13; j_gene: TRBJ2-7; d_gene: -
CDR3aa: CASVDNYEQYF; v_gene: TRBV6-5; len: 11; j_gene: TRBJ2-7; d_gene: -
CDR3aa: CASSLTNGQGVYRVSSYNEQFF; v_gene: TRBV18; len: 22; j_gene: TRBJ2-1; d_gene: TRBD1
CDR3aa: CASGSGGNQETQYF; v_gene: TRBV5-1; len: 14; j_gene: TRBJ2-5; d_gene: TRBD2
CDR3aa: CASKPPPGSSNQPQHF; v_gene: TRBV2; len: 16; j_gene: TRBJ1-5; d_gene: -
CDR3aa: CASSDLTGGLGYTF; v_gene: TRBV6-5; len: 14; j_gene: TRBJ1-2; d_gene: TRBD1
CDR3aa: CASSRTVLSYGYTF; v_gene: TRBV7-2; len: 14; j_gene: TRBJ1-2; d_gene: -
CDR3aa: CASSVVSSGANVLTF; v_gene: TRBV9; len: 15; j_gene: TRBJ2-6; d_gene: -
CDR3aa: CASSPTGDQPQHF; v_gene: TRBV7-9; len: 13; j_gene: TRBJ1-5; d_gene: TRBD1
CDR3aa: CASSLSGRGNSPLHF; v_gene: TRBV27; len: 15; j_gene: TRBJ1-6; d_gene: -
CDR3aa: CASRKQGAEGEAFF; v_gene: TRBV28; len: 14; j_gene: TRBJ1-1; d_gene: TRBD1
CDR3aa: CASSLDGTGSTDTQYF; v_gene: TRBV11-3; len: 16; j_gene: TRBJ2-3; d_gene: TRBD1
CDR3aa: CASSYFLVSSRWNEQFF; v_gene: TRBV6-9; len: 17; j_gene: TRBJ2-1; d_gene: -
CDR3aa: CASRGQGRDYGYTF; v_gene: TRBV6-6; len: 14; j_gene: TRBJ1-2; d_gene: TRBD1
CDR3aa: CSVSTGGAETQYF; v_gene: TRBV29-1; len: 13; j_gene: TRBJ2-5; d_gene: TRBD1
CDR3aa: CASSEKKGALLAGNEQFF; v_gene: TRBV2; len: 18; j_gene: TRBJ2-1; d_gene: TRBD2